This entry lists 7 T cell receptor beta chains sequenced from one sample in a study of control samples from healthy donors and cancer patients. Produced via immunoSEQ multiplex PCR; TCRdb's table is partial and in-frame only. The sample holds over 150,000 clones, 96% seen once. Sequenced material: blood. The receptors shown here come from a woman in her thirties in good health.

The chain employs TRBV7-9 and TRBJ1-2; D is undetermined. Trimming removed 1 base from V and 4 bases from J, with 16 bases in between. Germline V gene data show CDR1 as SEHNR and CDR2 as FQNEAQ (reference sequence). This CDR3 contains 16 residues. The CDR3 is CASSLGVGAGVYGYTF. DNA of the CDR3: TGTGCCAGCAGCTTAGGGGTGGGAGCTGGCGTCTATGGCTACACCTTC.

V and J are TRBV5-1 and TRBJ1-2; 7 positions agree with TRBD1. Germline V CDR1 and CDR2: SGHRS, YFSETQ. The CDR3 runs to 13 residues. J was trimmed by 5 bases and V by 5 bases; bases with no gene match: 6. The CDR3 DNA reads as TGCGCCAGCAGGTCCGAGGGGGCGTATGGCTACACCTTC. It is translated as CASRSEGAYGYTF.

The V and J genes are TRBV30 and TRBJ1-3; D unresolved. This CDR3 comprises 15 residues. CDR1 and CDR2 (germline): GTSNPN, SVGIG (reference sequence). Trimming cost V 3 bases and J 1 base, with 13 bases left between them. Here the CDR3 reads CAWRWPQQSGNTIYF. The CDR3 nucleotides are TGTGCCTGGAGGTGGCCCCAACAATCTGGAAACACCATATATTTT.

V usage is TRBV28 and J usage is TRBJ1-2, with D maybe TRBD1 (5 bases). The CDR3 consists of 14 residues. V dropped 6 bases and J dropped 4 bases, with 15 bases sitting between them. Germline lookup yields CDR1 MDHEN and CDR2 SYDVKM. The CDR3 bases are TGTGCCAGCAGGGCACGGGGAGGGGCCTATGGCTACACCTTC. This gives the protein CASRARGGAYGYTF.

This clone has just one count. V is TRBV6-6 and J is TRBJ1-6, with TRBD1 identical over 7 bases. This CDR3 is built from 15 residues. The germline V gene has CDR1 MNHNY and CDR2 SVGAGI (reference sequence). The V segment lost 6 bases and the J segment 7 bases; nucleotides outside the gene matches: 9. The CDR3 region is CASRGTAELNSPLHF. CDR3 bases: TGTGCCAGCAGAGGGACAGCTGAACTGAATTCACCCCTCCACTTT.

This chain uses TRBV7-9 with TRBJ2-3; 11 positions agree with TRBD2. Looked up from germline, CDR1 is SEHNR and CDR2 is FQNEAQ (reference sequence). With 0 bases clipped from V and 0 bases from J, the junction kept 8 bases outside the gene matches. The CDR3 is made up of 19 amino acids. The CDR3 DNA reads TGTGCCAGCAGCTTAGCCGTAGCGGGAGGGCCCGCTAGCACAGATACGCAGTATTTT. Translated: CASSLAVAGGPASTDTQYF.

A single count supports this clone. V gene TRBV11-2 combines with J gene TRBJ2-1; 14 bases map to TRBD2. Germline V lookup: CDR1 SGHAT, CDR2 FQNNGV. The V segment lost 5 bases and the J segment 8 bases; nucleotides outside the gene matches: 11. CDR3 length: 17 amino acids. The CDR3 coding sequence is TGTGCCAGCAGCCCCCGGACTAGCGGGAGGCCTGGTGATGAGCAGTTCTTC. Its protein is CASSPRTSGRPGDEQFF.